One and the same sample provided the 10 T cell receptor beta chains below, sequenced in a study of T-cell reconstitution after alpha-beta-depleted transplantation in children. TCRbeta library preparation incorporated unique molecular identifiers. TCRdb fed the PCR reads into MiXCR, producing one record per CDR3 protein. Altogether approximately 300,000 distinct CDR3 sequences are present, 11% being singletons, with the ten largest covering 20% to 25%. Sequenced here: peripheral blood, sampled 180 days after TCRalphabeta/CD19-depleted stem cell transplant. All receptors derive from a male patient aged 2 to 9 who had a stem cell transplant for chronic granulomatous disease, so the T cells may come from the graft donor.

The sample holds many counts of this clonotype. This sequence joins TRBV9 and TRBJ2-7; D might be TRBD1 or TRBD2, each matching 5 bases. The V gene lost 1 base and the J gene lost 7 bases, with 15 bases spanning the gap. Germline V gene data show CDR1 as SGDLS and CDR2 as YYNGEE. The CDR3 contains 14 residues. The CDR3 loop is CASSVTSQGGEQYF. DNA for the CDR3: TGTGCCAGCAGCGTAACCAGCCAGGGCGGGGAGCAGTACTTC.

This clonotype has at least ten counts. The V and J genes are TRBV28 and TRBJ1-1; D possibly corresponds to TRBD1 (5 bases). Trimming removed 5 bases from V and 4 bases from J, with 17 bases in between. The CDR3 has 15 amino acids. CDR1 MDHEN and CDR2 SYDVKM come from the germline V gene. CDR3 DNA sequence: TGTGCCAGCAGTCTCCGGGACCCCTCAGGCACTGAAGCTTTCTTT. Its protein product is CASSLRDPSGTEAFF.

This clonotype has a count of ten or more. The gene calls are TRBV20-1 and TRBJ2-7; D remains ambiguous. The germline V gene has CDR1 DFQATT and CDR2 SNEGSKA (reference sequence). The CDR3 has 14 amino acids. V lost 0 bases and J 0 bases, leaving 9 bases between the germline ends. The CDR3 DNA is TGCAGTGCTAGAGATCTCAGGATCTCCTACGAGCAGTACTTC. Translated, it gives CSARDLRISYEQYF.

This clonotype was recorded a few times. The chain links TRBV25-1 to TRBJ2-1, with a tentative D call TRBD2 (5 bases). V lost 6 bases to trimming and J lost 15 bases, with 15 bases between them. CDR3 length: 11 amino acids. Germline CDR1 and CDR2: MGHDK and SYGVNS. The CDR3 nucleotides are TGTGCCAGCAGGTTGGTGGGAGTACTGTTCTTC. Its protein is CASRLVGVLFF.

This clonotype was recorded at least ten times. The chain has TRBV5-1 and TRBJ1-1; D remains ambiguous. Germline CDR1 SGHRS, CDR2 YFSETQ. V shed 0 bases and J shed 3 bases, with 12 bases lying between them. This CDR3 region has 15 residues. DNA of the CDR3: TGCGCCAGCAGCTTGGTGGGGTACCCCTACACTGAAGCTTTCTTT. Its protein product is CASSLVGYPYTEAFF.

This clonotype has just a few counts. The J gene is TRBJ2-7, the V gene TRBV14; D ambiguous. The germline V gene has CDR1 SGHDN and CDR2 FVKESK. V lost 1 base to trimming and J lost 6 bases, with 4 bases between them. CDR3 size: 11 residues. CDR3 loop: CASSQVREQYF. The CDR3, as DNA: TGTGCCAGCAGCCAAGTTCGCGAGCAGTACTTC.

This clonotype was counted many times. CDR3 in DNA: TGTGCCAGCAGTCACCCAAAGTCCCGAAGCTCCTACGAGCAGTACTTC. This gives the protein CASSHPKSRSSYEQYF. This chain uses TRBV6-2 or TRBV6-3 with TRBJ2-7; no clear D. The V end was cut by 5 bases, the J end by 0 bases, with 17 bases between. Germline values: CDR1 MNHEY, CDR2 SVGEGT. The CDR3 is 16 amino acids.

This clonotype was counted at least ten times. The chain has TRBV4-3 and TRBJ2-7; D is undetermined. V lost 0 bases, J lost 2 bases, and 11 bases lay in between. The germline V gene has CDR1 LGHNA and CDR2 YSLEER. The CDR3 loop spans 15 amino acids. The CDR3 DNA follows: TGCGCCAGCAGCCAAGATAGGCGGCGGCCCTACGAGCAGTACTTC. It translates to CASSQDRRRPYEQYF.

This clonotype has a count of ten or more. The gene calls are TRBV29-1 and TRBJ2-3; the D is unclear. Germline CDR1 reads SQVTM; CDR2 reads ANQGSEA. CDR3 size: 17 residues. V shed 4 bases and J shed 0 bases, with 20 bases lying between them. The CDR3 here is CSVVGDRRMGSTDTQYF. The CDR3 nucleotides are TGCAGCGTTGTAGGCGACCGTCGCATGGGGAGCACAGATACGCAGTATTTT.

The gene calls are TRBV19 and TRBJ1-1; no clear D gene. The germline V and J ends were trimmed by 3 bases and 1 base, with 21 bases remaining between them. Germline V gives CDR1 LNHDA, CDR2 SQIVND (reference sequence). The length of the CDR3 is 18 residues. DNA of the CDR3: TGTGCCAGTAGTATCCGGAGGGCTCTCTCCCACTGGAACACTGAAGCTTTCTTT. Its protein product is CASSIRRALSHWNTEAFF. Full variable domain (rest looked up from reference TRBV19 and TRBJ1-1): DGGITQSPKYLFRKEGQNVTLSCEQNLNHDAMYWYRQDPGQGLRLIYYSQIVNDFQKGDIAEGYSVSREKKESFPLTVTSAQKNPTAFYLCASSIRRALSHWNTEAFFGQGTRLTVV.